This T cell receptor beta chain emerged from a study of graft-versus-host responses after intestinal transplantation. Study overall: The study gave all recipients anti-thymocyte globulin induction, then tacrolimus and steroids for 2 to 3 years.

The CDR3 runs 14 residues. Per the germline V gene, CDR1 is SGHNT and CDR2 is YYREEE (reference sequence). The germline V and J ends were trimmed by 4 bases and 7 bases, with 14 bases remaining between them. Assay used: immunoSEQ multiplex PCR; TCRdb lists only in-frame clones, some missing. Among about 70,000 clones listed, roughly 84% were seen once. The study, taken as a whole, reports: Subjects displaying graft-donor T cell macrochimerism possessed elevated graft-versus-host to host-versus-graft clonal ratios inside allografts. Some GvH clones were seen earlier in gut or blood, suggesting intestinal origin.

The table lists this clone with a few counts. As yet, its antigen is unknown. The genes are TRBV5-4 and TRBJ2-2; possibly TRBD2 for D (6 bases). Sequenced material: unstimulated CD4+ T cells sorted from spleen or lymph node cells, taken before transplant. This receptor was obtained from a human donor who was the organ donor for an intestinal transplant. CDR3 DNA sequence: TGTGCCAGCAGCCGGTTTCTGGGGGGCGGGGAGCTGTTTTTT. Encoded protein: CASSRFLGGGELFF.